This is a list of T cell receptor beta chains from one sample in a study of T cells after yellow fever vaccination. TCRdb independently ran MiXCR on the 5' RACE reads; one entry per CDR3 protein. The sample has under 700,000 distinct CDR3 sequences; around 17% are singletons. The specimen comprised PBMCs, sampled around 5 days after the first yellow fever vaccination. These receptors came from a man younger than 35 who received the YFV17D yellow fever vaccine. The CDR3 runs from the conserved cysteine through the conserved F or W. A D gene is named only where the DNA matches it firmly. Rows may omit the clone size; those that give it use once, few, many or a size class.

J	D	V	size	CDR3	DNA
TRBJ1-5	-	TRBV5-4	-	CASSSTPRDQPQHF	TGTGCCAGCAGCTCAACTCCTCGAGATCAGCCCCAGCATTTT
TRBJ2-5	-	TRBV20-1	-	CSAKRPGLRQETQYF	TGCAGTGCCAAAAGACCGGGACTCAGACAAGAGACCCAGTACTTC
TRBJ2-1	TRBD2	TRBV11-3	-	CASSLDRSGGNEQFF	TGTGCCAGCAGCTTAGATCGTTCGGGGGGGAACGAGCAGTTCTTC
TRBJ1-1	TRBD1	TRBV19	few	CASSIVGQGEAFF	TGTGCCAGTAGTATCGTAGGACAGGGTGAAGCTTTCTTT
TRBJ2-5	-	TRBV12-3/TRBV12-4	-	CASSPTQGTQYF	TGTGCCAGCAGTCCGACCCAGGGAACCCAGTACTTC
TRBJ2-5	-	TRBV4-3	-	CASSQGNGVETQYF	TGCGCCAGCAGCCAAGGGAACGGGGTGGAGACCCAGTACTTC
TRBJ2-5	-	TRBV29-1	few	CSVTLVLEETQYF	TGCAGCGTTACACTGGTCTTAGAAGAGACCCAGTACTTC
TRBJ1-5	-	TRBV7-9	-	CASSLGTNNQPQHF	TGTGCCAGCAGCTTAGGGACAAATAATCAGCCCCAGCATTTT
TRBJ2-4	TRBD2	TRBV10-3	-	CAISEGRGDLKNIQYF	TGTGCCATCAGTGAAGGGAGGGGAGACCTCAAAAACATTCAGTACTTC
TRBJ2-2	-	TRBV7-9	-	CASSLKVSTGELFF	TGTGCCAGCAGCTTAAAGGTTTCCACCGGGGAGCTGTTTTTT
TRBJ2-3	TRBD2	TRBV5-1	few	CASSSGTKTSTDTQYF	TGCGCCAGCAGCTCGGGGACTAAAACTAGCACAGATACGCAGTATTTT
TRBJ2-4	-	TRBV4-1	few	CASSLPGTKNIQYF	TGCGCCAGCAGCCTCCCAGGGACCAAAAACATTCAGTACTTC
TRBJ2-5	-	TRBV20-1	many	CSARGTFLRETQYF	TGCAGTGCTAGGGGGACCTTTTTAAGAGAGACCCAGTACTTC
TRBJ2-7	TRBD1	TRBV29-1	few	CSVGQGDDEQYF	TGCAGCGTTGGGCAGGGGGACGACGAGCAGTACTTC
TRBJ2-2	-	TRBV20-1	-	CSARDRGGSRRRELFF	TGCAGTGCTAGAGATCGGGGTGGGTCTCGAAGGCGGGAGCTGTTTTTT
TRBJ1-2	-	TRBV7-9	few	CASSVPRDGAYGYTF	TGTGCCAGCAGCGTACCCCGGGACGGGGCCTATGGCTACACCTTC
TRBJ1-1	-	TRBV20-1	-	CSASPRGSEAFF	TGCAGTGCTAGCCCACGAGGCAGTGAAGCTTTCTTT
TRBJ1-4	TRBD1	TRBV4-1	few	CASSQELAGGGEKLFF	TGCGCCAGCAGCCAAGAGTTGGCAGGGGGAGGTGAAAAACTGTTTTTT
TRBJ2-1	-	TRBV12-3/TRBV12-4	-	CASSFSSDEQFF	TGTGCCAGCAGTTTTAGCAGTGATGAGCAGTTCTTC
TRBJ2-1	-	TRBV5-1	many	CASSVGREQFF	TGCGCCAGCAGCGTTGGCCGGGAGCAGTTCTTC
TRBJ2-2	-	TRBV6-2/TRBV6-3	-	CASTEQGYGELFF	TGTGCCAGCACCGAACAGGGTTACGGGGAGCTGTTTTTT
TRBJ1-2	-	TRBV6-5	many	CASSLDTYGYTF	TGTGCCAGCAGCCTAGACACTTATGGCTACACCTTC
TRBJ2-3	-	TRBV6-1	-	CASSERSLYGVTDTQYF	TGTGCCAGCAGTGAAAGGTCCCTATACGGGGTCACAGATACGCAGTATTTT
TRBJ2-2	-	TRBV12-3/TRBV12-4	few	CASSFRGRGTGELFF	TGTGCCAGCAGTTTCAGGGGCCGAGGCACCGGGGAGCTGTTTTTT
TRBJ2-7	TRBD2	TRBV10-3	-	CAINPSGAGEQYF	TGTGCCATCAATCCTAGCGGGGCGGGTGAGCAGTACTTC
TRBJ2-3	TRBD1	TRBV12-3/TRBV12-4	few	CASSFHTGGGDTQYF	TGTGCCAGCAGTTTTCATACAGGGGGTGGAGATACGCAGTATTTT
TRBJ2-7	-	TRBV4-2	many	CASSQDSAFSGLDYEQYF	TGTGCCAGCAGCCAAGATTCGGCCTTCTCAGGATTGGACTACGAGCAGTACTTC
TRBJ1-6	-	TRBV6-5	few	CASSYGADRGSPLHF	TGTGCCAGCAGTTACGGTGCGGACCGTGGTTCACCCCTCCACTTT
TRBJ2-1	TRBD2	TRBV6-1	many	CASSKTSGVGYEQFF	TGTGCCAGCAGTAAGACTAGCGGGGTAGGTTATGAGCAGTTCTTC
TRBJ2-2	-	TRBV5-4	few	CASSWDYTGELFF	TGTGCCAGCAGCTGGGATTACACCGGGGAGCTGTTTTTT
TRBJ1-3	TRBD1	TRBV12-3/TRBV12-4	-	CASSLRGQRNTIYF	TGTGCCAGCAGTTTAAGGGGACAGAGAAACACCATATATTTT
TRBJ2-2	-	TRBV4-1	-	CASTLGLGMNTGELFF	TGCGCCAGCACCCTGGGGCTAGGGATGAACACCGGGGAGCTGTTTTTT
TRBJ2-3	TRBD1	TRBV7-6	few	CASSFATGGTDTQYF	TGTGCCAGCAGCTTTGCGACAGGGGGCACAGATACGCAGTATTTT
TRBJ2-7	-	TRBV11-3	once	CASSLGFPSEQYF	TGTGCCAGCAGCCTAGGGTTTCCCTCCGAGCAGTACTTC
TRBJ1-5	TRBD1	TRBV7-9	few	CASSRQGWDQPQHF	TGTGCCAGCAGCCGACAGGGCTGGGATCAGCCCCAGCATTTT
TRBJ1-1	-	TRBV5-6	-	CASSLDVREYTEAFF	TGTGCCAGCAGCTTGGACGTGCGTGAGTACACTGAAGCTTTCTTT
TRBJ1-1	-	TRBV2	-	CASSRGGLSEAFF	TGTGCCAGCAGTCGGGGGGGGCTCTCTGAAGCTTTCTTT
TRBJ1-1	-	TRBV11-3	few	CASSRSRAGVNTEAFF	TGTGCCAGCAGCCGAAGTCGGGCAGGAGTGAACACTGAAGCTTTCTTT
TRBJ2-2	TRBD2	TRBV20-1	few	CSARDYRAGVTGELFF	TGCAGTGCTAGAGATTATCGAGCGGGGGTCACCGGGGAGCTGTTTTTT
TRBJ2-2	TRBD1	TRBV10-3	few	CAIRGQGRNLNTGELFF	TGTGCCATCAGAGGACAGGGGAGGAACCTGAACACCGGGGAGCTGTTTTTT
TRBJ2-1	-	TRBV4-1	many	CASSQVDIISYNEQFF	TGCGCCAGCAGCCAAGTCGACATTATCTCCTACAATGAGCAGTTCTTC
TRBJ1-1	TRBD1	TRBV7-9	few	CASSPPTGANTEAFF	TGTGCCAGCAGCCCTCCGACAGGGGCGAACACTGAAGCTTTCTTT
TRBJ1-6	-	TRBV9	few	CASSVGDSPLHF	TGTGCCAGCAGCGTCGGGGATTCACCCCTCCACTTT
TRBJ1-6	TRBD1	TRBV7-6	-	CASSSGQPGAPLHF	TGTGCCAGCAGCTCGGGACAGCCAGGGGCACCCCTCCACTTT
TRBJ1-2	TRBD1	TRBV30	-	CAWSVMGQGNGYTF	TGTGCCTGGAGTGTAATGGGACAGGGAAATGGCTACACCTTC
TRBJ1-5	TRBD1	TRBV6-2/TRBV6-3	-	CASSYGQQGNQPQHF	TGTGCCAGCAGTTACGGGCAACAGGGGAATCAGCCCCAGCATTTT
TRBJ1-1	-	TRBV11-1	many	CASSSGNRDMNTEAFF	TGTGCCAGCAGTTCAGGGAACAGGGACATGAACACTGAAGCTTTCTTT
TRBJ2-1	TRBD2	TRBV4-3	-	CASSQDPGTSSREQFF	TGCGCCAGCAGCCAAGACCCCGGGACTAGTTCCAGGGAGCAGTTCTTC
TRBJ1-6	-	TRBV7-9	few	CASSQGNYNSPLHF	TGTGCCAGCAGCCAGGGGAACTATAATTCACCCCTCCACTTT
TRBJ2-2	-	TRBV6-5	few	CASSYGYNTGELFF	TGTGCCAGCAGTTATGGATATAACACCGGGGAGCTGTTTTTT
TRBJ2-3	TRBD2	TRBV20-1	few	CSPQGASGGGSTDTQYF	TGCAGCCCCCAAGGGGCTAGCGGGGGGGGGAGCACAGATACGCAGTATTTT
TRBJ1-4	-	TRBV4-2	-	CASSQEVRGNEKLFF	TGTGCCAGCAGCCAAGAGGTCCGGGGAAATGAAAAACTGTTTTTT
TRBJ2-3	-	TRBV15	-	CATSRDLGALPGF	TGTGCCACCAGCAGAGATCTGGGGGCTCTCCCCGGTTTT
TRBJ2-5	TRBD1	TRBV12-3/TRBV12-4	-	CASSLNPGQGVDQYF	TGTGCCAGCAGTTTAAATCCTGGACAGGGGGTAGACCAGTACTTC
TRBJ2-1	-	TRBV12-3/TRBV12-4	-	CASSFAGYNEQFF	TGTGCCAGCAGTTTCGCGGGGTACAATGAGCAGTTCTTC
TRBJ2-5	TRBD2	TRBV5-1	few	CASSLGLAGAQQETQYF	TGCGCCAGCAGCTTGGGGCTAGCGGGGGCCCAACAAGAGACCCAGTACTTC
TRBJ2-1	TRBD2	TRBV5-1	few	CASSSSTSGGNNEQFF	TGCGCCAGCAGCTCGAGCACTAGCGGGGGGAACAATGAGCAGTTCTTC
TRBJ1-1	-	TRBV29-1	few	CSVARANTEAFF	TGCAGCGTTGCGCGCGCGAACACTGAAGCTTTCTTT
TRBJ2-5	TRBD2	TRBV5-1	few	CASSPPGTSGKETQYF	TGCGCCAGCAGCCCCCCGGGGACTAGCGGGAAAGAGACCCAGTACTTC
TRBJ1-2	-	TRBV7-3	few	CASSPSGRDGYTF	TGTGCCAGCAGCCCAAGTGGCCGTGATGGCTACACCTTC